This TCR beta chain appears in the sequencing data of a study of cytomegalovirus exposure and HLA in healthy donors. Study-level background: Later analysis reported that the approximately 110 validation repertoires shared the platform of the 650 to 700 first-cohort repertoires.

Points on this clone: Its matching antigen is unknown.

The germline V gene has CDR1 SGHTA and CDR2 FQGNSA. The ends were cut back, 6 bases at V and 2 bases at J, with 27 bases in the middle. The CDR3 is 19 amino acids. Measured with immunoSEQ multiplex PCR; TCRdb has only the in-frame clones, and not every one. The sample lists 250,000 to 400,000 clones; roughly 88% were seen once. General study points: Among the CMV-associated chains, a few were confirmed in vitro as specific for CMV antigens. Altogether, some 170 TCR beta chains were recorded as cytomegalovirus-associated. Rarity characterized most TCR sequences, yet some public TCRs appeared in many donors.

This clonotype was obtained from a man aged 30-40 years in good health and CMV-seronegative. Sequenced material: PBMCs. V and J are TRBV7-2 and TRBJ2-3, with a tentative D call TRBD2 (7 bases). In DNA, the CDR3 is TGTGCCAGCAGAAAAACCCTAAAGGGGCGGGGGCAATCCACAGATACGCAGTATTTT. Translating gives CASRKTLKGRGQSTDTQYF.